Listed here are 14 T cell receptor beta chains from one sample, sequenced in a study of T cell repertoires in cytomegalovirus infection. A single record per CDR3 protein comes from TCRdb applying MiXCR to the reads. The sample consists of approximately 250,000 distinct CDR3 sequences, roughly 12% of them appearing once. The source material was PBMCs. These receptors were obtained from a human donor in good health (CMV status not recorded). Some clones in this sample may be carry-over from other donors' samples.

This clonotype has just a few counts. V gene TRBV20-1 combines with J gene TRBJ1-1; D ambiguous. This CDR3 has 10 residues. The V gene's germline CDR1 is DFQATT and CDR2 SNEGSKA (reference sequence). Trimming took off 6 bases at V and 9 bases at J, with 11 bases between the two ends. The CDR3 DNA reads TGCAGTGCCTTTGGGGAGCAAGCTTTCTTT. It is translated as CSAFGEQAFF.

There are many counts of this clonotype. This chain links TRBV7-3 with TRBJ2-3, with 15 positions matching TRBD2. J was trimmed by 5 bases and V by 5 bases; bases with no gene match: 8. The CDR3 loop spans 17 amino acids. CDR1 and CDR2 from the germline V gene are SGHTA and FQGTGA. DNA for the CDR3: TGTGCCAGCAGCACGGGACTAGCGGGAGGCAAGGAAGATACGCAGTATTTT. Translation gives CASSTGLAGGKEDTQYF.

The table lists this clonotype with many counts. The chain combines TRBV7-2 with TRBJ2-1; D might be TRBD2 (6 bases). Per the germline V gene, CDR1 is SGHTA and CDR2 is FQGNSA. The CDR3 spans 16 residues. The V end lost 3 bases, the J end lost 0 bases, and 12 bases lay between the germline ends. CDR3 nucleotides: TGTGCCAGCAGCTTCTGGGGACTGAGCTCCTACAATGAGCAGTTCTTC. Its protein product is CASSFWGLSSYNEQFF. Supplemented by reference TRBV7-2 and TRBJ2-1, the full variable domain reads GAGVSQSPSNKVTEKGKDVELRCDPISGHTALYWYRQSLGQGLEFLIYFQGNSAPDKSGLPSDRFSAERTGGSVSTLTIQRTQQEDSAVYLCASSFWGLSSYNEQFFGPGTRLTVL.

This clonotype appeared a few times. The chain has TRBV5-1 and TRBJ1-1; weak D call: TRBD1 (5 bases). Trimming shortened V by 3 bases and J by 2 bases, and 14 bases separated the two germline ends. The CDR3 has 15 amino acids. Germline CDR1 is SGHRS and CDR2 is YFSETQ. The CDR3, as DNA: TGCGCCAGCAGCTCCGACGGGCGGACAAACACTGAAGCTTTCTTT. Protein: CASSSDGRTNTEAFF.

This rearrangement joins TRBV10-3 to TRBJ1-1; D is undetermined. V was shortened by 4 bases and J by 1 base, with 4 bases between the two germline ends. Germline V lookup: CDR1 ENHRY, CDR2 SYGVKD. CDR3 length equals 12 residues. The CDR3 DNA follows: TGTGCCATCAGTGGAACGAACACTGAAGCTTTCTTT. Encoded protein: CAISGTNTEAFF.

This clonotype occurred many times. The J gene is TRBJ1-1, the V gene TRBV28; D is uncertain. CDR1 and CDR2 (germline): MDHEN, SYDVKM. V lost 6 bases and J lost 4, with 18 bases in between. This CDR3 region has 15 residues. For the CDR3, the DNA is TGTGCCAGCAGAGCGCGTGGACGGGTGGGCACTGAAGCTTTCTTT. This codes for CASRARGRVGTEAFF.

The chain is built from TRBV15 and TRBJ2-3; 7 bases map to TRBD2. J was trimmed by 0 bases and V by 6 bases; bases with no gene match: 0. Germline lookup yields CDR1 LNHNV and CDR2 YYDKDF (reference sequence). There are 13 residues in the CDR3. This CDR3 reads CATRAGSTDTQYF. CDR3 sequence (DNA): TGTGCCACCAGAGCGGGGAGCACAGATACGCAGTATTTT.

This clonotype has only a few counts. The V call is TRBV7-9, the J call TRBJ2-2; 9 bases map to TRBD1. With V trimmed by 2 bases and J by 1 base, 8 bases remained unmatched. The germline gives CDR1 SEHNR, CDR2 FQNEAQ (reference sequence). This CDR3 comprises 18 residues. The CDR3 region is CASSLPLTGGWNTGELFF. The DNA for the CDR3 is TGTGCCAGCAGCTTACCCCTAACAGGGGGCTGGAACACCGGGGAGCTGTTTTTT.

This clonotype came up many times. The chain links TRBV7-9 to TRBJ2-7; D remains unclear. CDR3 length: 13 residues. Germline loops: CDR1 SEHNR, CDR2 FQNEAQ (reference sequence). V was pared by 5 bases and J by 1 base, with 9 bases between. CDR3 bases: TGTGCCAGCAGCCAGACTGGATCCTACGAGCAGTACTTC. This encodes CASSQTGSYEQYF.

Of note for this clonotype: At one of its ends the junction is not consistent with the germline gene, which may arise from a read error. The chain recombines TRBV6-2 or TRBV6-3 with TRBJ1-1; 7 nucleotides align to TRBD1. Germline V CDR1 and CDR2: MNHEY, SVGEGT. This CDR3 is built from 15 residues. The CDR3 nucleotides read TGTGGCAGCAGCCGACCCCCACAGGGGATCGCTGAAGATTTCTTT. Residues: CGSSRPPQGIAEDFF.

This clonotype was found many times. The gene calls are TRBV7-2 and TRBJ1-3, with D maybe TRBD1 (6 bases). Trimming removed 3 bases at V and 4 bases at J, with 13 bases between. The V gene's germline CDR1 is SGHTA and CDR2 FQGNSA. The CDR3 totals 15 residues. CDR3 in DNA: TGTGCCAGCAGCTTGTGGGGGGCGGGAGGAAACACCATATATTTT. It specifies CASSLWGAGGNTIYF.

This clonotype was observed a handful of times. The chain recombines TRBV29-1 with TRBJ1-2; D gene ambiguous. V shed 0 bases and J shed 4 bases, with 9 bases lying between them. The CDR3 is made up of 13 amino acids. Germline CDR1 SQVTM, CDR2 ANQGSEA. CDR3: CSVEDRGFYGYTF. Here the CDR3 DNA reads TGCAGCGTTGAAGATCGGGGATTCTATGGCTACACCTTC.

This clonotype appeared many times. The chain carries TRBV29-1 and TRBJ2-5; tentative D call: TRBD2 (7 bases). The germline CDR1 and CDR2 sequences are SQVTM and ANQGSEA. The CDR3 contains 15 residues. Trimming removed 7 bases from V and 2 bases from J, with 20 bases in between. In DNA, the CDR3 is TGCAGCGCCGCCGGGGGGCGAAGTAAACAAGAGACCCAGTACTTC. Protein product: CSAAGGRSKQETQYF.

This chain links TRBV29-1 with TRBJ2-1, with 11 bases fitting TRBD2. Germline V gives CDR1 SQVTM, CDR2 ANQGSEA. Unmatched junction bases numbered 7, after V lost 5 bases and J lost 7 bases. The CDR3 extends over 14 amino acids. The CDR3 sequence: CSVRTSGRVNEQFF. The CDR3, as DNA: TGCAGCGTTCGAACTAGCGGGAGAGTGAATGAGCAGTTCTTC.